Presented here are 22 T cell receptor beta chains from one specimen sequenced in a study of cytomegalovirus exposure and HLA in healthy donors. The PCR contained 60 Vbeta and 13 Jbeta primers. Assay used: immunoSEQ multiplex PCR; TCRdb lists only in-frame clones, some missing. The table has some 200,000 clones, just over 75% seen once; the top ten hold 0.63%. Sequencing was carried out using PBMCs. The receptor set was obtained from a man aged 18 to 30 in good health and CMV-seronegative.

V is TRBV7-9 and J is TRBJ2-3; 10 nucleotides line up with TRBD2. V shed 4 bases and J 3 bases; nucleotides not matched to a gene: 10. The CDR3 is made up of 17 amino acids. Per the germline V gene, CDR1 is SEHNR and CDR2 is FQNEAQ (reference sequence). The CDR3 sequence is CASSSLAGDTITDTQYF. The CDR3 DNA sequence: TGTGCCAGCAGCTCCCTAGCGGGAGATACGATAACAGATACGCAGTATTTT.

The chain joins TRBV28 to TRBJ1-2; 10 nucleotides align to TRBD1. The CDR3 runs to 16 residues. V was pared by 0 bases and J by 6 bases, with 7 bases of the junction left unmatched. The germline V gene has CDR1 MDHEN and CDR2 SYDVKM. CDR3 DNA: TGTGCCAGCAGTTTATGGAACACGGGACAGGGGAATGGCTACACCTTC. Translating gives CASSLWNTGQGNGYTF.

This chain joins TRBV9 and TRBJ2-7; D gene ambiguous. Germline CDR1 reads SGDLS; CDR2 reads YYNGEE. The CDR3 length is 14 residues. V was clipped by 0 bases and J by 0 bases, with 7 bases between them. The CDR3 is CASSVDPNSYEQYF. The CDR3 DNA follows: TGTGCCAGCAGCGTAGATCCTAACTCCTACGAGCAGTACTTC.

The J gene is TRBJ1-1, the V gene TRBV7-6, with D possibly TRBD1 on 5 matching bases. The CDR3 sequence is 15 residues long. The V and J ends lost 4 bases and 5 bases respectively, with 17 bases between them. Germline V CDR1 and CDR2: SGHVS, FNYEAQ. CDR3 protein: CASSSARRGRTEAFF. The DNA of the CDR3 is TGTGCCAGCAGCTCAGCTCGGAGGGGTAGGACTGAAGCTTTCTTT.

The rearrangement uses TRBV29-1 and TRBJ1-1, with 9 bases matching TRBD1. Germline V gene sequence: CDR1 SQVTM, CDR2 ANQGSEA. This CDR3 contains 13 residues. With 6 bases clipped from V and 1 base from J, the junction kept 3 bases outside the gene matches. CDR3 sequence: CSVETGGNTEAFF. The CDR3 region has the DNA TGCAGCGTAGAGACAGGGGGGAACACTGAAGCTTTCTTT.

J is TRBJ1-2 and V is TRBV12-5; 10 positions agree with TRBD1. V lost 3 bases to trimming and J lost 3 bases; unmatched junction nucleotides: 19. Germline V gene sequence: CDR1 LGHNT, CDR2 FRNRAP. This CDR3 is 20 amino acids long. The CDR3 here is CASGFRTGGTGVSSDYGYTF. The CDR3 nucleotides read TGTGCTAGTGGTTTCCGTACAGGCGGGACAGGGGTTAGTTCGGACTATGGCTACACCTTC.

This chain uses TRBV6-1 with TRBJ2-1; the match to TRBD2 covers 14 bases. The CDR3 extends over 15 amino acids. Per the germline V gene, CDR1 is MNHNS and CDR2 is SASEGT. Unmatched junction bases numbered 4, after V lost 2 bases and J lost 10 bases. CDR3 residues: CASSEWGLAGEEQFF. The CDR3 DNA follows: TGTGCCAGCAGTGAATGGGGACTAGCGGGAGAAGAGCAGTTCTTC.

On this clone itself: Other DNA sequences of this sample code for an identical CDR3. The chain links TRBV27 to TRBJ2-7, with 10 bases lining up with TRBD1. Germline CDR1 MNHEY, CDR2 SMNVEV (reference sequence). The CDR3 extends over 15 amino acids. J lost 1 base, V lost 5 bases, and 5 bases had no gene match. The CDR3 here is CASSKGTGASYEQYF. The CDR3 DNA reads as TGTGCCAGCAGTAAGGGGACAGGGGCGTCCTACGAGCAGTACTTC.

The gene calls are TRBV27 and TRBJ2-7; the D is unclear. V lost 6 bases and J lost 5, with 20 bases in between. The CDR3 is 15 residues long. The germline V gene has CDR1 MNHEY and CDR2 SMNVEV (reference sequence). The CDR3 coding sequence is TGTGCCAGCAGCTCAAAGTCCTGGGTCGGAGACGAGCAGTACTTC. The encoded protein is CASSSKSWVGDEQYF.

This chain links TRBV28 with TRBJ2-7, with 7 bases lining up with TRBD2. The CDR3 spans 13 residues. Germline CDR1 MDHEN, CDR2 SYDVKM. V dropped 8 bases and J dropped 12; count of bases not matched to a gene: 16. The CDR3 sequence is CASLGGGFPIGYF. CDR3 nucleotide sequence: TGTGCCAGCCTTGGGGGAGGGTTCCCTATCGGGTACTTC.

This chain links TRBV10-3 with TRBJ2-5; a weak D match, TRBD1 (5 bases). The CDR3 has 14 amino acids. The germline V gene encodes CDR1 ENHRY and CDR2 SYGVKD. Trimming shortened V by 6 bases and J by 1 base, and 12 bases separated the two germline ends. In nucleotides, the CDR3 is TGTGCCATCAGACAGACAGTGATCCAAGAGACCCAGTACTTC. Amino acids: CAIRQTVIQETQYF.

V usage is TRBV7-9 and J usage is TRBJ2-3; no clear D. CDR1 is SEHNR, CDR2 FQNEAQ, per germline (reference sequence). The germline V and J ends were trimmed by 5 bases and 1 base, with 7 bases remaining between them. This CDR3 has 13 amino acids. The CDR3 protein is CASSRQGTDTQYF. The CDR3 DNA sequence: TGTGCCAGCAGCCGCCAGGGCACAGATACGCAGTATTTT.

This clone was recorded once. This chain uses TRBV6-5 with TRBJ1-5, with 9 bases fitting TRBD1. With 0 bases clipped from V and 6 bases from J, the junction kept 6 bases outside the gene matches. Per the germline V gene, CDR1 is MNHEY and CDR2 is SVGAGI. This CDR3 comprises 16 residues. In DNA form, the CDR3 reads TGTGCCAGCAGTTACTCCGGGACAGGGTTTGGTCAGCCCCAGCATTTT. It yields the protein CASSYSGTGFGQPQHF.

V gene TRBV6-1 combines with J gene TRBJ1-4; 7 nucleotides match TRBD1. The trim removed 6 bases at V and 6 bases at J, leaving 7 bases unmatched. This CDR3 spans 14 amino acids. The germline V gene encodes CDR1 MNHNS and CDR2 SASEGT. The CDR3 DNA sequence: TGTGCCAGCAGAAGTTCCGGGACAGATGAAAAACTGTTTTTT. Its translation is CASRSSGTDEKLFF.

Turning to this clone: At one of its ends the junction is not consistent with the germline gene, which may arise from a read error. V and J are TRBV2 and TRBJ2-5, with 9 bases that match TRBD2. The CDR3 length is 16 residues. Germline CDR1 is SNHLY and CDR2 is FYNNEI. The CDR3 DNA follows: TGTGCCAGCAGTGTGCCCCTAGCGGGGACTAGAGAGGCCCAGTACTTC. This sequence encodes CASSVPLAGTREAQYF. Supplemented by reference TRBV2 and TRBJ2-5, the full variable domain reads EPEVTQTPSHQVTQMGQEVILRCVPISNHLYFYWYRQILGQKVEFLVSFYNNEISEKSEIFDDQFSVERPDGSNFTLKIRSTKLEDSAMYFCASSVPLAGTREAQYFGPGTRLLVL.

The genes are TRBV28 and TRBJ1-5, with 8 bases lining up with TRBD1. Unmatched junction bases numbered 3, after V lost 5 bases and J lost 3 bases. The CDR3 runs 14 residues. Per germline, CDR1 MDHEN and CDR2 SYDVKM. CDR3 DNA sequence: TGTGCCAGCAGTGGACAGGGTTACAATCAGCCCCAGCATTTT. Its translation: CASSGQGYNQPQHF.

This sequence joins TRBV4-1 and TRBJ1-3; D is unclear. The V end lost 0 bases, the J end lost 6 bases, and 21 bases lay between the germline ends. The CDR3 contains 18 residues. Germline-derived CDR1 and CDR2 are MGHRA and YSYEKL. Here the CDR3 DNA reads TGCGCCAGCAGCCAAGAATTCGGGGTCCCTACCGCCACAAACACCATATATTTT. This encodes CASSQEFGVPTATNTIYF.

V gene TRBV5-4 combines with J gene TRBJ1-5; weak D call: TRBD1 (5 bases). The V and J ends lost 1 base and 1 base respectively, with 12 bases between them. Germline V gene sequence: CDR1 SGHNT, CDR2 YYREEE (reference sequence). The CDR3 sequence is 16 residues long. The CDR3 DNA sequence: TGTGCCAGCAGCTTGAGGAGGGGAAGGAGCAATCAGCCCCAGCATTTT. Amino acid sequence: CASSLRRGRSNQPQHF.

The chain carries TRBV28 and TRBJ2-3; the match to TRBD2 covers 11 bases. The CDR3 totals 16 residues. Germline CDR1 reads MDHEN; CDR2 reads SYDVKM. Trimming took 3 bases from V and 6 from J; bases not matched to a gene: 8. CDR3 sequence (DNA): TGTGCCAGCAGTTTCCAACTAGCGGGAGTTCGCGATACGCAGTATTTT. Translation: CASSFQLAGVRDTQYF. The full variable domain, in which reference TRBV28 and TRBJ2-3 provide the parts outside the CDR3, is DVKVTQSSRYLVKRTGEKVFLECVQDMDHENMFWYRQDPGLGLRLIYFSYDVKMKEKGDIPEGYSVSREKKERFSLILESASTNQTSMYLCASSFQLAGVRDTQYFGPGTRLTVL.

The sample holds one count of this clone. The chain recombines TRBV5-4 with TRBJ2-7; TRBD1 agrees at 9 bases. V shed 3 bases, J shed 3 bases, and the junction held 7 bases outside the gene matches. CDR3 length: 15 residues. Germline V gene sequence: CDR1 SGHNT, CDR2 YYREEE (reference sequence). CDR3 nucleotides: TGTGCCAGCAGCTCTACAGGGGGCTCACGCTACGAGCAGTACTTC. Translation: CASSSTGGSRYEQYF.

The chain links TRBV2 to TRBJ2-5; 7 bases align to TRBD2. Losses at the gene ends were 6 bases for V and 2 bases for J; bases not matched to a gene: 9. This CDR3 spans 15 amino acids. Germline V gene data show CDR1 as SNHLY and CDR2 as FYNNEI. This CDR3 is CASRPGGGSQETQYF. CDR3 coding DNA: TGTGCCAGCAGGCCGGGTGGCGGGAGTCAAGAGACCCAGTACTTC.

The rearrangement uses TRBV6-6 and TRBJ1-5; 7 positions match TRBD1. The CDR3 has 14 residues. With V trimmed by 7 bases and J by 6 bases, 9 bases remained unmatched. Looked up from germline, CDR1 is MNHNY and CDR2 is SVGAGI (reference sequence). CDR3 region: CASIRQGWGQPQHF. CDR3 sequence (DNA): TGTGCCAGCATCCGACAGGGTTGGGGTCAGCCCCAGCATTTT.